This T cell receptor beta chain was profiled in a study of beta chain features in type 1 diabetes. Study results and caveats: For type 1 diabetes patients, VDJ junctions showed fewer insertions and more deletions.

Expressed TCRB transcripts were sequenced, since all the RNA that had been isolated was reverse transcribed. Assay: immunoSEQ multiplex PCR; the TCRdb copy retains only in-frame clones and omits some. This table holds around 430,000 clones, 30% found once. Of note for this clone: The antigen is unknown.

The CDR3 sequence is 14 residues long. Trimming left V 6 bases short and J 5 bases short, with 14 bases between. In germline, CDR1 is MNHNY, CDR2 SVGAGI (reference sequence). The clonotype originates from a man younger than 35 in good health. The sequencing input was naive CD4+ T cells from blood. This rearrangement joins TRBV6-6 to TRBJ2-1, with D possibly matching TRBD2 (6 bases). This CDR3 is CASRGSGTDNEQFF. The CDR3 DNA reads TGTGCCAGCAGGGGTAGCGGAACAGACAATGAGCAGTTCTTC.